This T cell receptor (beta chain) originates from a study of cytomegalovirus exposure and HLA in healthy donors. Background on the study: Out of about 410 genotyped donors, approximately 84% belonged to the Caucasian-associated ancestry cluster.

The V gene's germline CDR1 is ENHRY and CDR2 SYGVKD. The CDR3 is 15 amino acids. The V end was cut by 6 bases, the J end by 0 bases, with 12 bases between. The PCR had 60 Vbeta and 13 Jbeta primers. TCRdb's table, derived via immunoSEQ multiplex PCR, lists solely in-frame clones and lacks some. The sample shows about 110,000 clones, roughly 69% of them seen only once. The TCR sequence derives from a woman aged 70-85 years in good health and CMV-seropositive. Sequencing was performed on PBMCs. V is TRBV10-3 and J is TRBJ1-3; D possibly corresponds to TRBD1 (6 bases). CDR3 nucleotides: TGTGCCATCAGCCTCACAGGGCTCTCTGGAAACACCATATATTTT. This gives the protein CAISLTGLSGNTIYF.